This TCR beta chain was found in a study of T cells in localized non-small cell lung cancer. General study findings and limits: Sequencing was restricted to one tumor region; therefore, heterogeneity remains possible. Uninvolved neighboring lung showed the greatest T cell clonality, exceeding tumor.

Trimming left V 2 bases short and J 2 bases short, with 9 bases between. The CDR3 is 13 residues long. CDR1 and CDR2 (germline): GTSNPN, SVGIG (reference sequence). Concerning this clone: Its target is not known.

Some clones are missing from TCRdb's copy, which holds only in-frame ones; the method was immunoSEQ multiplex PCR. The table lists 3,000 to 5,000 clones, about a quarter of them singletons. This TCR was recovered from a man aged 35 to 69 with stage II lung adenocarcinoma. The sequences come from lung tumor tissue, collected before any cancer treatment. This sequence joins TRBV30 and TRBJ1-1; D is possibly TRBD1 (6 bases). DNA for the CDR3: TGTGCCTGGAGTAGACAGGTAAACACTGAAGCTTTCTTT. Its protein is CAWSRQVNTEAFF. Looking up the rest from reference TRBV30 and TRBJ1-1 gives the full variable domain: SQTIHQWPATLVQPVGSPLSLECTVEGTSNPNLYWYRQAAGRGLQLLFYSVGIGQISSEVPQNLSASRPQDRQFILSSKKLLLSDSGFYLCAWSRQVNTEAFFGQGTRLTVV.